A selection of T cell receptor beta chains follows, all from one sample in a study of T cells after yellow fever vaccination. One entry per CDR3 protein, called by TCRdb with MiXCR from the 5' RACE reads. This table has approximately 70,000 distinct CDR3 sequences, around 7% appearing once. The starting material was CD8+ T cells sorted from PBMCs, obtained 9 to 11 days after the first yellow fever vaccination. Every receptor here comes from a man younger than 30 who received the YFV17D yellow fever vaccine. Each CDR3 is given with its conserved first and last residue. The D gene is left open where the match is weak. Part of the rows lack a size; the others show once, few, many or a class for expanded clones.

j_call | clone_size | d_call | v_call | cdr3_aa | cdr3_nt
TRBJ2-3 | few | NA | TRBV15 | CATSSRTDTQYF | TGTGCCACCAGCAGCCGCACAGATACGCAGTATTTT
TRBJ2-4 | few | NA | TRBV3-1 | CASSQEEKNIQYF | TGTGCCAGCAGCCAAGAGGAGAAAAACATTCAGTACTTC
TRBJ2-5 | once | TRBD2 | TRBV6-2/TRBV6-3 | CASRTGGEYPEAQYF | TGTGCCAGCAGGACGGGAGGGGAGTACCCAGAGGCCCAGTACTTC
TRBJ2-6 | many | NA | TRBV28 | CASRSRVRGANVLTF | TGTGCCAGCCGGAGCCGGGTCAGGGGGGCCAACGTCCTGACTTTC
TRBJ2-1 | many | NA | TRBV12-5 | CASGLVVLGLPPGEQFF | TGTGCTAGTGGTTTGGTAGTGCTAGGACTCCCTCCAGGTGAGCAGTTCTTC
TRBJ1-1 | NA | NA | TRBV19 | CASGPNTEAFF | TGTGCCAGTGGACCGAACACTGAAGCTTTCTTT
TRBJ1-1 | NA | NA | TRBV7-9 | CASSFEDVGTEAFF | TGTGCCAGCAGCTTTGAAGACGTGGGCACTGAAGCTTTCTTT
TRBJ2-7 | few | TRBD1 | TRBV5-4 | CASSKTGTASYEQYF | TGTGCCAGCAGCAAGACCGGGACAGCCTCCTACGAGCAGTACTTC
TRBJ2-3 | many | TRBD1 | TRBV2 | CASRGDRGSGDTQYF | TGTGCCAGCAGGGGGGACAGGGGATCCGGGGATACGCAGTATTTT
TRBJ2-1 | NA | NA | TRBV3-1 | CASSQDLAANEQFF | TGTGCCAGCAGCCAAGATTTGGCCGCCAATGAGCAGTTCTTC
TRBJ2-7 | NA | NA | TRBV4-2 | CASSQDWGLVGYEQYF | TGTGCCAGCAGCCAAGATTGGGGCCTAGTAGGGTACGAGCAGTACTTC
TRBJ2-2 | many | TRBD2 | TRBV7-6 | CASSLNGGAGELFF | TGTGCCAGCAGCTTAAACGGGGGGGCCGGGGAGCTGTTTTTT
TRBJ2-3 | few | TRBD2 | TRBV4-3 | CASSQEASGGIDTQYF | TGCGCCAGCAGCCAAGAGGCTAGCGGGGGGATAGATACGCAGTATTTT
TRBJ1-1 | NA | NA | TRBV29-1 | CSVEDNRPDTEAFF | TGCAGCGTTGAAGATAACCGACCGGACACTGAAGCTTTCTTT
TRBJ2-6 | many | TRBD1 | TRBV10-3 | CAISDTGGRGANVLTF | TGTGCCATCAGTGATACAGGGGGCAGAGGGGCCAACGTCCTGACTTTC
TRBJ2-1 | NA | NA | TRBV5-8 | CASGRRGHHEQFF | TGTGCCAGCGGGAGGAGGGGGCATCATGAGCAGTTCTTC
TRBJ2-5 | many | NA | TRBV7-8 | CASSLVLGAGPRETQYF | TGTGCCAGCAGCTTAGTTTTAGGGGCGGGCCCCCGGGAGACCCAGTACTTC
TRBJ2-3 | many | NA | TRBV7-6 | CASSFTESTDTQYF | TGTGCCAGCAGCTTCACAGAAAGCACAGATACGCAGTATTTT
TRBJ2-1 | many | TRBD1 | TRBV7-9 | CASSPGQGASNEQFF | TGTGCCAGCAGCCCGGGACAGGGGGCTTCCAATGAGCAGTTCTTC
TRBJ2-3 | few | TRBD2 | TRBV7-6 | CASSFPTGGPGEDTQYF | TGTGCCAGCAGCTTCCCGACGGGGGGGCCGGGGGAAGATACGCAGTATTTT
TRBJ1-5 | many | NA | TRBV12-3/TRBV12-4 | CASSSRDASNQPQHF | TGTGCCAGCAGTTCCCGGGACGCTAGCAATCAGCCCCAGCATTTT
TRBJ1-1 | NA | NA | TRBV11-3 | CASSLVALNTEAFF | TGTGCCAGCAGCTTAGTGGCGTTGAACACTGAAGCTTTCTTT
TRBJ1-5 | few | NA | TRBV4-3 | CASSRRSRPQHF | TGCGCCAGCAGCCGCCGGTCGCGGCCCCAGCATTTT
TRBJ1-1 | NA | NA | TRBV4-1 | CASSHEQGLTEAFF | TGCGCCAGCAGCCACGAACAGGGTCTCACTGAAGCTTTCTTT
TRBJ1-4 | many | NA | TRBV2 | CASSAYEKLFF | TGTGCCAGCAGTGCCTATGAAAAACTGTTTTTT
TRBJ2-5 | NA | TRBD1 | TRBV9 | CASSVGDRENQETQYF | TGTGCCAGCAGCGTAGGGGACAGGGAGAACCAAGAGACCCAGTACTTC
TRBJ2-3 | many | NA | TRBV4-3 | CASSPGDTQYF | TGCGCCAGCAGCCCCGGTGATACGCAGTATTTT
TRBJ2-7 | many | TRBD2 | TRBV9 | CASSAEGLANYEQYF | TGTGCCAGCAGCGCTGAGGGACTAGCGAACTACGAGCAGTACTTC
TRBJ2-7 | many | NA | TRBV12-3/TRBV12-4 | CASSPGAREQYF | TGTGCCAGCAGTCCAGGGGCGAGGGAGCAGTACTTC